The next 14 T cell receptor beta chains were all read from a single sample in a study of T-cell memory formation after mild COVID-19. TCRdb re-called the 5' RACE reads with MiXCR, one entry per CDR3 protein. Of approximately 400,000 distinct CDR3 sequences in the sample, more than 15% were seen once. The specimen sequenced was PBMCs or a T cell subset sorted from them (not recorded which). These receptors were collected from a young man who had mild COVID-19 (a few samples of this study predate the infection). Cell type and time point are not known.

V and J are TRBV7-2 and TRBJ1-6; tentative D call: TRBD1 (5 bases). This CDR3 has 15 residues. V was trimmed by 1 base and J by 10 bases, leaving 14 bases between them. From germline, CDR1 is SGHTA and CDR2 FQGNSA. In DNA form, the CDR3 reads TGTGCCAGCAGCTTAGGGGGGGTCTCAGCCTCACCCCTCCACTTT. This sequence encodes CASSLGGVSASPLHF.

The J gene is TRBJ1-1, the V gene TRBV6-5; D gene unclear. Germline V CDR1 and CDR2: MNHEY, SVGAGI. V was clipped by 0 bases and J by 1 base, with 9 bases between them. CDR3 size: 15 residues. The CDR3 bases are TGTGCCAGCAGTTACTCGTTTAACCAGAACACTGAAGCTTTCTTT. Translation: CASSYSFNQNTEAFF.

This clonotype was counted only a few times. The rearrangement uses TRBV9 and TRBJ2-2; TRBD2 matches 8 bases. The germline V gene has CDR1 SGDLS and CDR2 YYNGEE. The CDR3 has 17 amino acids. V was pared by 0 bases and J by 6 bases, with 10 bases of the junction left unmatched. CDR3 residues: CASSVGFGTSLAGELFF. DNA for the CDR3: TGTGCCAGCAGCGTAGGCTTCGGGACTAGTCTCGCCGGGGAGCTGTTTTTT.

The genes are TRBV4-1 and TRBJ2-5; D possibly corresponds to TRBD2 (7 bases). V lost 6 bases to trimming and J lost 0 bases, with 17 bases between them. This CDR3 spans 16 amino acids. Germline lookup yields CDR1 MGHRA and CDR2 YSYEKL. CDR3 loop: CASRRGRGAYQETQYF. Here the CDR3 DNA reads TGCGCCAGCAGGAGGGGCCGGGGGGCGTACCAAGAGACCCAGTACTTC.

The gene calls are TRBV29-1 and TRBJ2-7, with TRBD2 matching 11 bases. The CDR3 loop spans 14 amino acids. Germline trimming cut 6 bases from V and 0 bases from J; bases unmatched to any gene: 4. The germline V gene encodes CDR1 SQVTM and CDR2 ANQGSEA. The CDR3 DNA is TGCAGCGTGGTGACTAGCGGGGTCTCCTACGAGCAGTACTTC. Protein product: CSVVTSGVSYEQYF.

The rearrangement uses TRBV7-2 and TRBJ2-4; D gene unclear. CDR3 size: 13 residues. Trimming removed 0 bases at V and 7 bases at J, with 7 bases between. The germline CDR1 and CDR2 sequences are SGHTA and FQGNSA. The CDR3 bases are TGTGCCAGCAGCTTAGCCAGGTCCAACATTCAGTACTTC. This sequence encodes CASSLARSNIQYF.

This chain links TRBV5-1 with TRBJ2-1; 12 bases agree with TRBD1. Germline values: CDR1 SGHRS, CDR2 YFSETQ. The V segment lost 4 bases and the J segment 4 bases; nucleotides outside the gene matches: 6. The CDR3 is 16 residues long. This CDR3 is CASSAGTGGTYNEQFF. The CDR3 nucleotides read TGCGCCAGCAGCGCCGGGACAGGGGGCACATACAATGAGCAGTTCTTC.

This chain joins TRBV7-8 and TRBJ2-3, with D maybe TRBD1 (5 bases). Looked up from germline, CDR1 is SGHVS and CDR2 is FQNEAQ. This CDR3 contains 15 residues. Trimming took 5 bases from V and 2 from J, leaving 14 bases between them. The CDR3 spells CASSPTEIDTDTQYF. CDR3 DNA: TGTGCCAGCAGCCCGACAGAGATAGACACAGATACGCAGTATTTT.

There are a few counts of this clonotype. This sequence joins TRBV20-1 and TRBJ1-2; 7 bases are a match to TRBD1. Germline-derived CDR1 and CDR2 are DFQATT and SNEGSKA (reference sequence). The CDR3 covers 12 residues. V dropped 4 bases and J dropped 3; count of bases not matched to a gene: 2. In DNA, the CDR3 is TGCAGTGCTACAGGGGGTGACTATGGCTACACCTTC. It is translated as CSATGGDYGYTF.

This clonotype was detected only a few times. J is TRBJ2-5 and V is TRBV2; D gene unclear. Trimming removed 5 bases from V and 5 bases from J, with 12 bases in between. This CDR3 region has 13 residues. The germline V gene encodes CDR1 SNHLY and CDR2 FYNNEI. The CDR3 DNA follows: TGTGCCAGCAGTCAGGACGTGAGGGAGACCCAGTACTTC. Translating gives CASSQDVRETQYF.

This clonotype was observed at least ten times. The CDR3 loop is CASSSFSGGADTQYF. The CDR3 region has the DNA TGTGCCAGCAGCTCCTTTAGCGGGGGGGCCGATACGCAGTATTTT. J is TRBJ2-3 and V is TRBV7-2; 11 bases agree with TRBD2. Per the germline V gene, CDR1 is SGHTA and CDR2 is FQGNSA. The V segment lost 4 bases and the J segment 6 bases; nucleotides outside the gene matches: 6. The CDR3 extends over 15 amino acids.

The CDR3 coding sequence is TGTGCCAGCAGTTTAGTCCAGGGAGCTGAGCAGTTCTTC. Protein: CASSLVQGAEQFF. The gene calls are TRBV12-3 or TRBV12-4 and TRBJ2-1, with D possibly being TRBD1 or TRBD2 (5 bases each). The length of the CDR3 is 13 residues. V was trimmed by 1 base and J by 9 bases, leaving 10 bases between them.

Only a few counts were recorded for this clonotype. The chain combines TRBV20-1 with TRBJ1-5; tentatively, D is TRBD1 (5 bases). Germline-derived CDR1 and CDR2 are DFQATT and SNEGSKA (reference sequence). V was pared by 0 bases and J by 3 bases, with 18 bases between. The CDR3 contains 17 residues. For the CDR3, the DNA is TGCAGTGCTAGAGATGGGAGCAGCAAGGGACTCAATCAGCCCCAGCATTTT. It is translated as CSARDGSSKGLNQPQHF.

The gene calls are TRBV10-3 and TRBJ1-4; D is perhaps TRBD1 (5 bases). Germline V lookup: CDR1 ENHRY, CDR2 SYGVKD. V was shortened by 0 bases and J by 7 bases, with 15 bases between the two germline ends. The CDR3 has 16 amino acids. The CDR3: CAISESFGGRGEKLFF. The DNA of the CDR3 is TGTGCCATCAGTGAGTCGTTTGGGGGGAGGGGTGAAAAACTGTTTTTT.